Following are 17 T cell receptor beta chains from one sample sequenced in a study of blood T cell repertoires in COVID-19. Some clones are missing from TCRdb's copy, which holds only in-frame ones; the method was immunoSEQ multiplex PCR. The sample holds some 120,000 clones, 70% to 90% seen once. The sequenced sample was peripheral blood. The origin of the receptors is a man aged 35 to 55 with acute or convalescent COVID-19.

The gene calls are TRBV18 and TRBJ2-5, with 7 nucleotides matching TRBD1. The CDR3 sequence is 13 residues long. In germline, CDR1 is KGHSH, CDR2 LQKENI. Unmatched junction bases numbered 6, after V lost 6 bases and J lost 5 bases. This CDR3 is CASSLQGHETQYF. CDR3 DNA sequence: TGTGCCAGCTCGCTACAGGGGCACGAGACCCAGTACTTC.

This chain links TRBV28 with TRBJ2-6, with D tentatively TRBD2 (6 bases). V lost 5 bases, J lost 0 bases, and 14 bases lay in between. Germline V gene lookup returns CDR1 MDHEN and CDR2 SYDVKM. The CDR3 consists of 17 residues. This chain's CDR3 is CASSGASVYSGANVLTF. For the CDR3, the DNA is TGTGCCAGCAGTGGGGCTAGCGTCTACTCTGGGGCCAACGTCCTGACTTTC.

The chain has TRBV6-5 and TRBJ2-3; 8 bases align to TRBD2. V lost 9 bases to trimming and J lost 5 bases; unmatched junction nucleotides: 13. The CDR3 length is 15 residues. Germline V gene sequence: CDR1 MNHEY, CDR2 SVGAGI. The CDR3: CASLGWRGALDTQYF. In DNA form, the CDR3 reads TGTGCCAGTCTGGGGTGGCGGGGGGCCCTAGATACGCAGTATTTT.

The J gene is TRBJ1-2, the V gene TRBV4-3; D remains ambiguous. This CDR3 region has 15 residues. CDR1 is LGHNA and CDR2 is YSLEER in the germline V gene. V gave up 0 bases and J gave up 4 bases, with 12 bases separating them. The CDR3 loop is CASSQEKRAGYGYTF. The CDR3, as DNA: TGCGCCAGCAGCCAAGAAAAGAGGGCCGGCTATGGCTACACCTTC.

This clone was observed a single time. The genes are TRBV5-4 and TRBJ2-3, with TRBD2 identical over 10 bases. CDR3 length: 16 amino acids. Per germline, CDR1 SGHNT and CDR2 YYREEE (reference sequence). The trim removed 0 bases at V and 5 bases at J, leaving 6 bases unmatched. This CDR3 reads CASSLGLAGRLDTQYF. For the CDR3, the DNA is TGTGCCAGCAGCTTGGGACTAGCGGGTAGACTAGATACGCAGTATTTT.

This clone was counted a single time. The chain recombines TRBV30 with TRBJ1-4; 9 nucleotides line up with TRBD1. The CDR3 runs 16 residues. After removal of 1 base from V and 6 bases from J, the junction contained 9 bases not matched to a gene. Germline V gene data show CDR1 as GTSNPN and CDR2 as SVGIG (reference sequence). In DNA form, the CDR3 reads TGTGCCTGGAGTGCCGGGACAGGGAAAGAGGATGAAAAACTGTTTTTT. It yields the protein CAWSAGTGKEDEKLFF. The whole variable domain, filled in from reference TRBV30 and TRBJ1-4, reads SQTIHQWPATLVQPVGSPLSLECTVEGTSNPNLYWYRQAAGRGLQLLFYSVGIGQISSEVPQNLSASRPQDRQFILSSKKLLLSDSGFYLCAWSAGTGKEDEKLFFGSGTQLSVL.

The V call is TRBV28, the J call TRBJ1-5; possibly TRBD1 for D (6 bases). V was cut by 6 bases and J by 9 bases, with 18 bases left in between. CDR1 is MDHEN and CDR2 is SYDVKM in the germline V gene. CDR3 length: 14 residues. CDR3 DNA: TGTGCCAGCAGACCTACAGGGCCCCCATGGCCCCAGCATTTT. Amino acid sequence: CASRPTGPPWPQHF.

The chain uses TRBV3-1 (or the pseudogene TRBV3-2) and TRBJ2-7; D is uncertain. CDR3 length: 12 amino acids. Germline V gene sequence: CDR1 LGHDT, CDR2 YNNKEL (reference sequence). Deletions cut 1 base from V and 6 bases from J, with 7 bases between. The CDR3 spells CASSQAPREQYF. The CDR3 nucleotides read TGTGCCAGCAGCCAAGCCCCCCGCGAGCAGTACTTC.

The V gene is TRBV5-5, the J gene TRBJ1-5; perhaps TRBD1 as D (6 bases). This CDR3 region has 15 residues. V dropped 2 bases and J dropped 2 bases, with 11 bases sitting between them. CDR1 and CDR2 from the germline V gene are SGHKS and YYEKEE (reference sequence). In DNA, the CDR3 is TGTGCCAGCAGCTTACAGGGAAACGGCAATCAGCCCCAGCATTTT. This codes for CASSLQGNGNQPQHF.

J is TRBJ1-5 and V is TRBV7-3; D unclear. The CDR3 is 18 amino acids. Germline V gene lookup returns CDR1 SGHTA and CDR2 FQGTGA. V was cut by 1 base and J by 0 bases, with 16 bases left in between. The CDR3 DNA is TGTGCCAGCAGCTTAATTCCTCCTGGCCCCATTAGCAATCAGCCCCAGCATTTT. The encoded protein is CASSLIPPGPISNQPQHF.

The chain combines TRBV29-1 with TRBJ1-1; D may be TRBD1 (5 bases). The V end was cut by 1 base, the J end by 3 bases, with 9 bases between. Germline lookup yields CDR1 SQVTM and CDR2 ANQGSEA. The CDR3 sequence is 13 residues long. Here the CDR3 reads CSVEAGWDTEAFF. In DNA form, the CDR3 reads TGCAGCGTTGAAGCAGGGTGGGACACTGAAGCTTTCTTT.

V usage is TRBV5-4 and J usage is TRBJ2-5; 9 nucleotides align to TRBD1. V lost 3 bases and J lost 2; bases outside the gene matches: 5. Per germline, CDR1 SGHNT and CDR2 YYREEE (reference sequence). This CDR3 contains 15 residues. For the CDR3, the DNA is TGTGCCAGCAGCTCGGGACAGGGCTGGCAAGAGACCCAGTACTTC. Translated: CASSSGQGWQETQYF.

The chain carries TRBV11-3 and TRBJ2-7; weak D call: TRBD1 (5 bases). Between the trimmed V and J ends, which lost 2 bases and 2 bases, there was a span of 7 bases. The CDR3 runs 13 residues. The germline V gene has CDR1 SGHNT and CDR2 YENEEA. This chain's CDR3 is CASSLRGTYEQYF. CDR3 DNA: TGTGCCAGCAGCTTAAGGGGTACCTACGAGCAGTACTTC.

The CDR3 here is CSVLVNYGYTF. For the CDR3, the DNA is TGCAGCGTTCTTGTTAACTATGGCTACACCTTC. This chain uses TRBV29-1 with TRBJ1-2; D gene uncertain. Trimming removed 5 bases at V and 1 base at J, with 5 bases between. The CDR3 has 11 residues. CDR1 SQVTM and CDR2 ANQGSEA come from the germline V gene.

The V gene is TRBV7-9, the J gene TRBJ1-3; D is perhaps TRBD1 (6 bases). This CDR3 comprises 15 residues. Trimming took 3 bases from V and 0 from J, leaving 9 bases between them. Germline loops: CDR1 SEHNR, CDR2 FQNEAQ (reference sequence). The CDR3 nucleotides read TGTGCCAGCAGCTTGGGGGCCTCCTCTGGAAACACCATATATTTT. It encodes CASSLGASSGNTIYF.

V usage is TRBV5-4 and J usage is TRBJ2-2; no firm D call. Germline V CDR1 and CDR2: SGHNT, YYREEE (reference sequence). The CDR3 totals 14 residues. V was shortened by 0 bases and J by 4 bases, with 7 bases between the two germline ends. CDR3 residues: CASSLEAGTGELFF. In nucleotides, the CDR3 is TGTGCCAGCAGCTTGGAGGCAGGCACCGGGGAGCTGTTTTTT.

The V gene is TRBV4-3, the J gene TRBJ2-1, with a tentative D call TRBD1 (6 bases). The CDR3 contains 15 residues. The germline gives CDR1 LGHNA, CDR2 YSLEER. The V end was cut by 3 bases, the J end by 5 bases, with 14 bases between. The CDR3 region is CASSHLSDRDNEQFF. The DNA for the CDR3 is TGCGCCAGCAGCCACCTTTCGGACAGAGACAATGAGCAGTTCTTC.